These T cell receptor beta chains were read from a single sample in a study of T cells in Graves' hyperthyroidism and ophthalmopathy. TCRdb re-derived calls from the multiplex PCR reads in MiXCR, one entry per CDR3 protein. The table has around 620,000 distinct CDR3 sequences, 15% to 20% seen once. The sample was blood. These receptors all stem from a woman aged 25 to 45 with Graves' hyperthyroidism. Each CDR3 is given with its conserved first and last residue. A D gene is named only where the DNA matches it firmly. Only some rows state a clone size, as once, few, many or a class for expanded clones.

TRBJ1-5 | NA | TRBV28 | 14 | NA | TGTGCCAGCAGTTTAACAGCCGCAAATCAGCCCCAGCATTTT | CASSLTAANQPQHF
TRBJ2-2 | many | TRBV27 | 15 | TRBD2 | TGTGCCAGCAGTTTAAGCGGGAGTGTCACCGGGGAGCTGTTTTTT | CASSLSGSVTGELFF
TRBJ1-1 | many | TRBV10-3 | 15 | NA | TGTGCCATCAGCCAGGACAGCTTCACCAGAGGGGTGGCTTTCTTT | CAISQDSFTRGVAFF
TRBJ2-1 | NA | TRBV5-8 | 14 | NA | TGTGCCAGCAGCTTGGAGGGCGCCTACAATGAGCAGTTCTTC | CASSLEGAYNEQFF
TRBJ2-3 | once | TRBV6-2/TRBV6-3 | 17 | NA | TGTGCCAGCAGTTACTCGTCTTTAGCGGAAAGCACAGATACGCAGTATTTT | CASSYSSLAESTDTQYF
TRBJ1-1 | few | TRBV16 | 15 | TRBD1 | TGTGCCAGCAGCCACGCCGGGACAGGGCGTCCTGAAGCTTTCTTT | CASSHAGTGRPEAFF
TRBJ2-1 | NA | TRBV6-5 | 17 | NA | TGTGCCAGCAGTTACGATTACACCGGCAACTCCTACAATGAGCAGTTCTTC | CASSYDYTGNSYNEQFF
TRBJ2-3 | many | TRBV20-1 | 14 | NA | TGCAGTGCTAGAGCTAATTGGGGCACAGATACGCAGTATTTT | CSARANWGTDTQYF
TRBJ2-5 | few | TRBV15 | 13 | NA | TGTGCCACTCAGGGGGGCGGCCCCTCAACCCAGTACTTC | CATQGGGPSTQYF
TRBJ2-7 | many | TRBV20-1 | 15 | NA | TGCAGTGCTAGAGTACCGGGACTTAGCTCCTACGAGCAGTACTTC | CSARVPGLSSYEQYF
TRBJ2-7 | many | TRBV20-1 | 13 | NA | TGCAGTGCTAGAGTTGTCGGGGATTACGAGCAGTACTTC | CSARVVGDYEQYF